This T cell receptor beta chain comes out of a study of blood T cells in healthy people across ages. V was pared by 8 bases and J by 3 bases, with 13 bases between. This CDR3 has 13 residues. Alongside a J-beta primer mix, a sample-barcoded 5' primer served in a second PCR lasting about 7 to 12 cycles. TCRdb processed the 5' RACE reads anew with MiXCR; each CDR3 protein has one entry. The sample holds some 1.5 million distinct CDR3 sequences, 28% seen once. Approximately 9.7 milliliters was the volume of peripheral blood drawn from each donor. The amount of total RNA extracted per sample was at least 6 micrograms.

The clonotype originates from a woman aged 30 to 39 in good health. The chain carries TRBV12-3 or TRBV12-4 and TRBJ1-2, with D hard to call. Sequenced input: blood. The CDR3 region is CASRASGYYGYTF. DNA for the CDR3: TGTGCCAGCCGGGCTTCTGGGTACTATGGCTACACCTTC.